This is a list of T cell receptor beta chains from one sample in a study of control samples from healthy donors and cancer patients. Libraries were prepared by immunoSEQ multiplex PCR; TCRdb keeps only in-frame clonotypes and omits some of them. The table has 24,000 or so clones, approximately 91% seen once. The sequenced material came from PBMCs. The receptors stem from a man aged 50 or older with lung cancer. CDR3s include the opening cysteine and the closing phenylalanine or tryptophan. Expanded clones get a size class; other rows say once, few or many, or leave the size out.

v_call: TRBV4-3; clone_size: .; j_call: TRBJ2-5; cdr3_aa: CASSQYRSGAETQYF
v_call: TRBV2; clone_size: .; j_call: TRBJ2-2; cdr3_aa: CASAALGRELFF
v_call: TRBV6-2/TRBV6-3; clone_size: few; j_call: TRBJ2-7; cdr3_aa: CASSYSSGLAGSTLYEQYF
v_call: TRBV19; clone_size: .; j_call: TRBJ1-1; cdr3_aa: CASSMGRNTEAFF
v_call: TRBV19; clone_size: .; j_call: TRBJ1-2; cdr3_aa: CASSIAGDTSSGYGYTF
v_call: TRBV29-1; clone_size: .; j_call: TRBJ2-7; cdr3_aa: CSVGEGSSYEQYF
v_call: TRBV2; clone_size: .; j_call: TRBJ2-7; cdr3_aa: CASSDSYSIGHF
v_call: TRBV19; clone_size: .; j_call: TRBJ2-7; cdr3_aa: CASRAGTGSHEQYF
v_call: TRBV7-8; clone_size: .; j_call: TRBJ2-5; cdr3_aa: CASSLARGQGETQYF
v_call: TRBV27; clone_size: .; j_call: TRBJ2-5; cdr3_aa: CASSSGRMETQYF
v_call: TRBV6-2/TRBV6-3; clone_size: .; j_call: TRBJ1-2; cdr3_aa: CASSFSGYGYTF
v_call: TRBV6-2/TRBV6-3; clone_size: .; j_call: TRBJ2-5; cdr3_aa: CASSYTVGGPKETQYF
v_call: TRBV6-4; clone_size: .; j_call: TRBJ1-1; cdr3_aa: CASLTSINRRTGEAFF
v_call: TRBV25-1; clone_size: once; j_call: TRBJ2-1; cdr3_aa: CASSTSGAKYNEQFF
v_call: TRBV28; clone_size: .; j_call: TRBJ2-5; cdr3_aa: CASRDYRGTQYF
v_call: TRBV5-8; clone_size: .; j_call: TRBJ1-2; cdr3_aa: CASSLIRPSALGYTF
v_call: TRBV7-3; clone_size: .; j_call: TRBJ2-3; cdr3_aa: CASSLTGTITPTDTQYF
v_call: TRBV20-1; clone_size: .; j_call: TRBJ2-2; cdr3_aa: CSATPDGELFF
v_call: TRBV28; clone_size: .; j_call: TRBJ2-3; cdr3_aa: CASKSYQGGSITDTQYF
v_call: TRBV28; clone_size: once; j_call: TRBJ1-5; cdr3_aa: CASNLEGQRNQPQHF
v_call: TRBV27; clone_size: few; j_call: TRBJ2-1; cdr3_aa: CASSYDGSSYNEQFF
v_call: TRBV6-1; clone_size: .; j_call: TRBJ2-3; cdr3_aa: CASSERPSSGGVTDTQYF
v_call: TRBV19; clone_size: .; j_call: TRBJ2-2; cdr3_aa: CATQVRGDGELFF
v_call: TRBV19; clone_size: .; j_call: TRBJ1-5; cdr3_aa: CASGFLGRAIKYSNQPQHF
v_call: TRBV9; clone_size: .; j_call: TRBJ2-5; cdr3_aa: CASSPPQTSGEETQYF
v_call: TRBV6-5; clone_size: few; j_call: TRBJ2-5; cdr3_aa: CASSPLAVPGETQYF
v_call: TRBV5-6; clone_size: .; j_call: TRBJ2-7; cdr3_aa: CASSLGGGSYEQYF
v_call: TRBV27; clone_size: .; j_call: TRBJ2-1; cdr3_aa: CASREGQGSYNEQFF
v_call: TRBV7-3; clone_size: few; j_call: TRBJ2-3; cdr3_aa: CASSERATDTQYF
v_call: TRBV18; clone_size: .; j_call: TRBJ1-2; cdr3_aa: CASSPGTGGDYGYTF
v_call: TRBV5-5; clone_size: .; j_call: TRBJ2-7; cdr3_aa: CASSLGRARTSYEQYF
v_call: TRBV5-4; clone_size: .; j_call: TRBJ1-4; cdr3_aa: CASSPGGRGNEKLFF
v_call: TRBV4-3; clone_size: .; j_call: TRBJ1-2; cdr3_aa: CASSPGTVNYYGYTF
v_call: TRBV30; clone_size: .; j_call: TRBJ2-7; cdr3_aa: CAWSASEAGSYEQYF
v_call: TRBV7-2; clone_size: .; j_call: TRBJ1-2; cdr3_aa: CASSFQGTTPEGYTF
v_call: TRBV7-2; clone_size: .; j_call: TRBJ2-3; cdr3_aa: CASTSQGYGTAGGDTQYF
v_call: TRBV3-1/TRBV3-2; clone_size: once; j_call: TRBJ2-5; cdr3_aa: CASSQQVQETQYF
v_call: TRBV18; clone_size: .; j_call: TRBJ1-5; cdr3_aa: CASSPRQGEQPQHF
v_call: TRBV28; clone_size: .; j_call: TRBJ1-4; cdr3_aa: CATDSPDRGNEKLFF
v_call: TRBV6-6; clone_size: .; j_call: TRBJ1-2; cdr3_aa: CASSIMGSNYGYTF
v_call: TRBV30; clone_size: .; j_call: TRBJ2-5; cdr3_aa: CAWMGQVKETQYF
v_call: TRBV7-2; clone_size: .; j_call: TRBJ2-3; cdr3_aa: CASGAYTDTQYF
v_call: TRBV6-4; clone_size: .; j_call: TRBJ2-6; cdr3_aa: CASSRERGANVLTF
v_call: TRBV15; clone_size: .; j_call: TRBJ2-2; cdr3_aa: CATSRRTNTGELFF
v_call: TRBV9; clone_size: .; j_call: TRBJ2-1; cdr3_aa: CASSHGTSGRRVGYEQFF
v_call: TRBV2; clone_size: .; j_call: TRBJ1-1; cdr3_aa: CASSPGTLNTEAFF
v_call: TRBV5-1; clone_size: .; j_call: TRBJ1-1; cdr3_aa: CASSFRTGGSEAFF
v_call: TRBV5-1; clone_size: .; j_call: TRBJ2-3; cdr3_aa: CASSLGGAADTQYF
v_call: TRBV27; clone_size: few; j_call: TRBJ1-2; cdr3_aa: CASSVQGALGFGYTF
v_call: TRBV7-2; clone_size: .; j_call: TRBJ2-1; cdr3_aa: CASSLVVGLAGGYEQFF
v_call: TRBV5-6; clone_size: .; j_call: TRBJ2-5; cdr3_aa: CASSLAARGRAEETQYF
v_call: TRBV4-1; clone_size: once; j_call: TRBJ1-6; cdr3_aa: CASSSPQGQGHSPLHF
v_call: TRBV6-5; clone_size: few; j_call: TRBJ2-7; cdr3_aa: CASSGGPYEQYF
v_call: TRBV4-3; clone_size: .; j_call: TRBJ1-6; cdr3_aa: CASSPIRGLDSPLHF
v_call: TRBV10-1; clone_size: .; j_call: TRBJ2-5; cdr3_aa: CASSPRQGRETQYF
v_call: TRBV5-4; clone_size: once; j_call: TRBJ1-4; cdr3_aa: CASSLFGTANEKLFF
v_call: TRBV7-2; clone_size: .; j_call: TRBJ1-4; cdr3_aa: CASSSKRSSSNEKLFF
v_call: TRBV4-3; clone_size: .; j_call: TRBJ2-2; cdr3_aa: CASSDRGIANTGELFF
v_call: TRBV2; clone_size: .; j_call: TRBJ1-1; cdr3_aa: CASRGDSYLNTEAFF
v_call: TRBV27; clone_size: .; j_call: TRBJ1-4; cdr3_aa: CASSLSWGWGEKLFF